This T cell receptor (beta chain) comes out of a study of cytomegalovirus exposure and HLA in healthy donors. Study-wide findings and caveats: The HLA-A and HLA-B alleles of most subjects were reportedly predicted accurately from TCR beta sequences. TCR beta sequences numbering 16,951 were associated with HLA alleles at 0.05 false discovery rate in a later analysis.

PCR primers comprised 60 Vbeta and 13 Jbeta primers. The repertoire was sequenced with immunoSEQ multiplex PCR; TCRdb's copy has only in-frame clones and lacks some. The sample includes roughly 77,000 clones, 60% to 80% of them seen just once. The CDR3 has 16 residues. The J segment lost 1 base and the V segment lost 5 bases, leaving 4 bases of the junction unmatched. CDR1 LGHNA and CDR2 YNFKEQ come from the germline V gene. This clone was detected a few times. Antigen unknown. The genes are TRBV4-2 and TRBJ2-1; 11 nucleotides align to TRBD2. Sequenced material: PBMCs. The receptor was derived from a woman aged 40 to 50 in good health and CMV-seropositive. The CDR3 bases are TGTGCCAGCAGCGGATTAGCGGGGGGGTCCTACAATGAGCAGTTCTTC. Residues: CASSGLAGGSYNEQFF.